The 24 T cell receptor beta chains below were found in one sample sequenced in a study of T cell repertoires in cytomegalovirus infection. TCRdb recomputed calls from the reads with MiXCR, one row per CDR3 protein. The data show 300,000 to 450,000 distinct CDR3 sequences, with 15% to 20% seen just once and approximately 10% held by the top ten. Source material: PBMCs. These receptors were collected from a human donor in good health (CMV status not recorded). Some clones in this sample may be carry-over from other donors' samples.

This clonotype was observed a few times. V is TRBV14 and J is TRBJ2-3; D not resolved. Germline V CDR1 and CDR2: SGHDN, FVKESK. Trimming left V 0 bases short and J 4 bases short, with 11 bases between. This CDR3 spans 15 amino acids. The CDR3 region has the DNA TGTGCCAGCAGCCAAGATCCTTTTACCCCAGATACGCAGTATTTT. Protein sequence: CASSQDPFTPDTQYF.

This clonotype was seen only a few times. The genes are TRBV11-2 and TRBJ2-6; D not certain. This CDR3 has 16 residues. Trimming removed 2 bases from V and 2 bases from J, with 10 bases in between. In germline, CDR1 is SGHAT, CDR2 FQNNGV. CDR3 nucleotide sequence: TGTGCCAGCAGCTTATTGAGTGGGGCTGGGGCCAACGTCCTGACTTTC. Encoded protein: CASSLLSGAGANVLTF.

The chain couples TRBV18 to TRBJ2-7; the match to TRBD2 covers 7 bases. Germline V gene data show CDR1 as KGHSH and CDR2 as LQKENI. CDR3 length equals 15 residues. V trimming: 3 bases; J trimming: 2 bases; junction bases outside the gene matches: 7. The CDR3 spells CASSPPQGGTYEQYF. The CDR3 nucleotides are TGTGCCAGCTCACCCCCCCAGGGAGGGACCTACGAGCAGTACTTC.

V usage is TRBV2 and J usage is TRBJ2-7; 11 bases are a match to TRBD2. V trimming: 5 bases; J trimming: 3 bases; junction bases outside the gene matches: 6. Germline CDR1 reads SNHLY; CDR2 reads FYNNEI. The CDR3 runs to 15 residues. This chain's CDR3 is CASSRTSGLGYEQYF. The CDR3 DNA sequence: TGTGCCAGCAGTAGGACTAGCGGGTTGGGCTACGAGCAGTACTTC. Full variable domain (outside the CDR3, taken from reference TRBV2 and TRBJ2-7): EPEVTQTPSHQVTQMGQEVILRCVPISNHLYFYWYRQILGQKVEFLVSFYNNEISEKSEIFDDQFSVERPDGSNFTLKIRSTKLEDSAMYFCASSRTSGLGYEQYFGPGTRLTVT.

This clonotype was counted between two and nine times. CDR3 sequence: CSVGTSGTDTQYF. The CDR3 region has the DNA TGCAGTGTTGGGACTAGCGGCACAGATACGCAGTATTTT. The V gene is TRBV20-1, the J gene TRBJ2-3, with TRBD2 matching 10 bases. This CDR3 contains 13 residues. CDR1 DFQATT and CDR2 SNEGSKA come from the germline V gene (reference sequence). The junction had 2 bases not matched to a gene; V was cut back by 7 bases and J by 1 base.

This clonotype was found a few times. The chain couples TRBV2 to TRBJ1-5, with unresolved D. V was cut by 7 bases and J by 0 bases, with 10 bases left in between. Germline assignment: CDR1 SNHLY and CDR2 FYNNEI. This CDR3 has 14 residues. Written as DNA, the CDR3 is TGTGCCAGCACGGCATCTTATAGCAATCAGCCCCAGCATTTT. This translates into CASTASYSNQPQHF.

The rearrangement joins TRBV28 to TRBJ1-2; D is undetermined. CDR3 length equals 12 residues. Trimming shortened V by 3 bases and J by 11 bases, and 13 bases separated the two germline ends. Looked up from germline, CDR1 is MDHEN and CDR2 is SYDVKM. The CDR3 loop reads CASSFKRFLYTF. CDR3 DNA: TGTGCCAGCAGTTTCAAGAGGTTCTTGTACACCTTC.

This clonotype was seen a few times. The DNA of the CDR3 is TGCAGTGCTAGAGGTGGCCTAGCGGGCTACAATGAGCAGTTCTTC. Translation: CSARGGLAGYNEQFF. The rearrangement joins TRBV20-1 to TRBJ2-1; TRBD2 matches at 8 bases. This CDR3 region has 15 residues. CDR1 and CDR2 from the germline V gene are DFQATT and SNEGSKA (reference sequence). V lost 1 base, J lost 3 bases, and 5 bases stayed unmatched.

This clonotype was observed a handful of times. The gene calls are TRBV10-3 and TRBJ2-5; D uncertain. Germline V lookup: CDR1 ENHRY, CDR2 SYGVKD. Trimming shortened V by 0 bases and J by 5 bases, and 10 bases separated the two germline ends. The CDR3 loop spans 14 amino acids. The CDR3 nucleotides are TGTGCCATCAGTGAGTCGACCCCCCCTGAGACCCAGTACTTC. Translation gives CAISESTPPETQYF.

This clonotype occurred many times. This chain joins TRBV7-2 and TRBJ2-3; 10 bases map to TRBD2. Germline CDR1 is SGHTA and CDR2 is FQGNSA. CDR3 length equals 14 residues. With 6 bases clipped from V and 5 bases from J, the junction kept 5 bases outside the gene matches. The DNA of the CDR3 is TGTGCCAGCAGAGCGGGAGGGGATGGAGATACGCAGTATTTT. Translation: CASRAGGDGDTQYF.

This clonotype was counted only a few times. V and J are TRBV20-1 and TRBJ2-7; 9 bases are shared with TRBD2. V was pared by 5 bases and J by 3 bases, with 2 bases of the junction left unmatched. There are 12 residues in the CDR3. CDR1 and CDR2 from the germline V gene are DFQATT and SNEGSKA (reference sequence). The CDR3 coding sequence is TGCAGTGCTCCTAGCGGGGTCTACGAGCAGTACTTC. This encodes CSAPSGVYEQYF.

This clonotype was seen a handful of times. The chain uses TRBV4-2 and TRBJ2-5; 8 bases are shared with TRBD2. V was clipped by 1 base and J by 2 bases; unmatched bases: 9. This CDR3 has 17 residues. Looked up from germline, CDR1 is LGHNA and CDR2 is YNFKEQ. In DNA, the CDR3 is TGTGCCAGCAGCCAAGGGGAAGTAGCGGGGAAACAAGAGACCCAGTACTTC. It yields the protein CASSQGEVAGKQETQYF.

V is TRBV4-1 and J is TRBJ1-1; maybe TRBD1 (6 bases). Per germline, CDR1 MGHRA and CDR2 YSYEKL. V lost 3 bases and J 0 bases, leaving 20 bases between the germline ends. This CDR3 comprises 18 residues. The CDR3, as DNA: TGCGCCAGCAGCCAGAGCCGACATGGGGGCGGAATGAACACTGAAGCTTTCTTT. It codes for CASSQSRHGGGMNTEAFF.

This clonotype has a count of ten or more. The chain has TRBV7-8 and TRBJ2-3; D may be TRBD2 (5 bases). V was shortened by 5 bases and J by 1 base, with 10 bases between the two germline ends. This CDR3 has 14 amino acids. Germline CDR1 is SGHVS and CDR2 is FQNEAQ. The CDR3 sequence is CASSRWGGTDTQYF. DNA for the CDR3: TGTGCCAGCAGCCGGTGGGGAGGCACAGATACGCAGTATTTT. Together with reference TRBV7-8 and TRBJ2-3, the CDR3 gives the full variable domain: GAGVSQSPRYKVAKRGQDVALRCDPISGHVSLFWYQQALGQGPEFLTYFQNEAQLDKSGLPSDRFFAERPEGSVSTLKIQRTQQEDSAVYLCASSRWGGTDTQYFGPGTRLTVL.

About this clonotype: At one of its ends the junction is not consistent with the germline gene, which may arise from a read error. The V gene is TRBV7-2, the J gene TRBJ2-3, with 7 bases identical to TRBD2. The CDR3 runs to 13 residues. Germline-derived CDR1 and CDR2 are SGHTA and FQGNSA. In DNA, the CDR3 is TGTGCCAGCACCTTAAACGGGGGGGATACGCAGTATTTT. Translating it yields CASTLNGGDTQYF.

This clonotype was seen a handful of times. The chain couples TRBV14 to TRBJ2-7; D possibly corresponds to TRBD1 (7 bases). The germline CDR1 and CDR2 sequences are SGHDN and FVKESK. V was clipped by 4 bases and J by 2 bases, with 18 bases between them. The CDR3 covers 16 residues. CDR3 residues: CASSPSRRGPTYEQYF. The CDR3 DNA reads TGTGCCAGCAGCCCCTCCCGGAGGGGGCCTACCTACGAGCAGTACTTC.

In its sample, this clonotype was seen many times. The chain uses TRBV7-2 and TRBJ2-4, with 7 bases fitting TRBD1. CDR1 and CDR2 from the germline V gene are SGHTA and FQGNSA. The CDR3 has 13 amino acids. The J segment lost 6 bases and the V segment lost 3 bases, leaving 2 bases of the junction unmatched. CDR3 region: CASSLTGRNIQYF. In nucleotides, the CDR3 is TGTGCCAGCAGCTTGACAGGGAGAAACATTCAGTACTTC.

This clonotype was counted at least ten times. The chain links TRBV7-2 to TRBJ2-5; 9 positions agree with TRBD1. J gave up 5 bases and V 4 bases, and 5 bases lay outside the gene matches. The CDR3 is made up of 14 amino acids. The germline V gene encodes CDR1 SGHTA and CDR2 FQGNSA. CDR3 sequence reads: CASSSTGGAETQYF. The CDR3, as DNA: TGTGCCAGCAGCTCCACAGGGGGCGCGGAGACCCAGTACTTC.

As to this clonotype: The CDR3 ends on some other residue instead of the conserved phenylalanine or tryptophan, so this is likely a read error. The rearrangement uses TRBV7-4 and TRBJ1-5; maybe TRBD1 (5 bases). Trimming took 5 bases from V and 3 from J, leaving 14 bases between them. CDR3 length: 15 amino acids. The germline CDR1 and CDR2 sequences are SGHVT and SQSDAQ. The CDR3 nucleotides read TGTGCCAGCAGCGGGGCGGGTTCCGACAATCAGCCCCAGCATTTG. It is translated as CASSGAGSDNQPQHL.

CDR3 coding DNA: TGTGCCACCCGGGACAGGTTGAACACTGAAGCTTTCTTT. This codes for CATRDRLNTEAFF. This chain joins TRBV6-5 and TRBJ1-1, with 8 bases identical to TRBD1. After removal of 10 bases from V and 0 bases from J, the junction contained 4 bases not matched to a gene. This CDR3 spans 13 amino acids. Per the germline V gene, CDR1 is MNHEY and CDR2 is SVGAGI.

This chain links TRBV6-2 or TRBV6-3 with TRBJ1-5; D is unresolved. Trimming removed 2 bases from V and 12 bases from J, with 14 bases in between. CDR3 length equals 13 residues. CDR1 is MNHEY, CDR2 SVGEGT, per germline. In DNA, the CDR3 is TGTGCCAGCAGTTACAGGGTAGATCACTTCCAGCATTTT. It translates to CASSYRVDHFQHF.

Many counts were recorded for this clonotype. The CDR3 sequence: CASSLTSGGGYNEQFF. The CDR3 DNA sequence: TGTGCCAGCAGCTTAACTAGCGGGGGGGGGTACAATGAGCAGTTCTTC. The V gene is TRBV7-2, the J gene TRBJ2-1, with TRBD2 matching over 13 bases. This CDR3 spans 16 amino acids. Per the germline V gene, CDR1 is SGHTA and CDR2 is FQGNSA. Germline trimming cut 2 bases from V and 4 bases from J; bases unmatched to any gene: 2. Variable domain in full (rest from reference TRBV7-2 and TRBJ2-1): GAGVSQSPSNKVTEKGKDVELRCDPISGHTALYWYRQSLGQGLEFLIYFQGNSAPDKSGLPSDRFSAERTGGSVSTLTIQRTQQEDSAVYLCASSLTSGGGYNEQFFGPGTRLTVL.

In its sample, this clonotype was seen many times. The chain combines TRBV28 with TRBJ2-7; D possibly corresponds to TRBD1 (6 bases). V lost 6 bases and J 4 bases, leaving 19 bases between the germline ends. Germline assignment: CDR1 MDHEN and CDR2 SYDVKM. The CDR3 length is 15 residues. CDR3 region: CASRIVRNRAYEQYF. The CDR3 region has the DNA TGTGCCAGCAGAATAGTAAGAAACAGGGCATACGAGCAGTACTTC. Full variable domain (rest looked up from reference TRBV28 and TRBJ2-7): DVKVTQSSRYLVKRTGEKVFLECVQDMDHENMFWYRQDPGLGLRLIYFSYDVKMKEKGDIPEGYSVSREKKERFSLILESASTNQTSMYLCASRIVRNRAYEQYFGPGTRLTVT.

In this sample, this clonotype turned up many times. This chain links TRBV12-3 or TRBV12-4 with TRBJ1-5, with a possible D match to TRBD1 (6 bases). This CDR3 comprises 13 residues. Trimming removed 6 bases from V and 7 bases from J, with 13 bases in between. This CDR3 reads CASSLSGGQPQHF. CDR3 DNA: TGTGCCAGCAGCCTGTCCGGGGGCCAGCCCCAGCATTTT.